This T cell receptor beta chain originates from a study of blood T cell repertoires in COVID-19. Turning to the study itself: Acute-phase and convalescent COVID-19 samples originated in the United States, Italy and Spain.

The CDR3 totals 20 residues. Germline V gives CDR1 LNHDA, CDR2 SQIVND (reference sequence). Deletions cut 6 bases from V and 4 bases from J, with 33 bases between. The study drew participants aged about 18 to 89 years from 20 to 30 US areas. Allocation to cohorts depended on clinical history reported by the participants. Sequenced by immunoSEQ multiplex PCR; TCRdb stores in-frame clones only, minus some. Of roughly 250,000 clones listed, 83% are singletons. This clonotype was obtained from a woman aged 40 to 50 who had been exposed to COVID-19. Sequencing input: PBMCs or T cells enriched from blood (not recorded which). V and J are TRBV19 and TRBJ1-2, with D unclear. CDR3 in DNA: TGTGCCAGTAGCCCCCGTATATCCCTCACCGCCAGGAGTCGGGGCTATGGCTACACCTTC. Translated, it gives CASSPRISLTARSRGYGYTF.